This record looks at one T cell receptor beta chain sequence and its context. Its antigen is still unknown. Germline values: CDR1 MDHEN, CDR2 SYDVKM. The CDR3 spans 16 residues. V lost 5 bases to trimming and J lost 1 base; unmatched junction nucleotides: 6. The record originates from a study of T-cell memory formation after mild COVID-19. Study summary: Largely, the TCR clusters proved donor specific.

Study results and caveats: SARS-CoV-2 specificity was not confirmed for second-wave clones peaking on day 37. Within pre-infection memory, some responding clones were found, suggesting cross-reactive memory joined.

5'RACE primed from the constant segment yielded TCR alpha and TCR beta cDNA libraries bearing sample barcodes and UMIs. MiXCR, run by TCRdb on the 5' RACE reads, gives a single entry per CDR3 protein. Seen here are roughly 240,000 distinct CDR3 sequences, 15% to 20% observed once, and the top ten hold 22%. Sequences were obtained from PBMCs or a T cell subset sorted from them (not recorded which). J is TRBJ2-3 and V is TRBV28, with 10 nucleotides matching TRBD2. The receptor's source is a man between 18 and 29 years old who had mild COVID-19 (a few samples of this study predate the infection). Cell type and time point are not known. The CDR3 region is CASSLRTSGRTDTQYF. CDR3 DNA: TGTGCCAGCAGTCTACGGACTAGCGGCCGCACAGATACGCAGTATTTT. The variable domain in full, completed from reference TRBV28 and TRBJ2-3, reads DVKVTQSSRYLVKRTGEKVFLECVQDMDHENMFWYRQDPGLGLRLIYFSYDVKMKEKGDIPEGYSVSREKKERFSLILESASTNQTSMYLCASSLRTSGRTDTQYFGPGTRLTVL.